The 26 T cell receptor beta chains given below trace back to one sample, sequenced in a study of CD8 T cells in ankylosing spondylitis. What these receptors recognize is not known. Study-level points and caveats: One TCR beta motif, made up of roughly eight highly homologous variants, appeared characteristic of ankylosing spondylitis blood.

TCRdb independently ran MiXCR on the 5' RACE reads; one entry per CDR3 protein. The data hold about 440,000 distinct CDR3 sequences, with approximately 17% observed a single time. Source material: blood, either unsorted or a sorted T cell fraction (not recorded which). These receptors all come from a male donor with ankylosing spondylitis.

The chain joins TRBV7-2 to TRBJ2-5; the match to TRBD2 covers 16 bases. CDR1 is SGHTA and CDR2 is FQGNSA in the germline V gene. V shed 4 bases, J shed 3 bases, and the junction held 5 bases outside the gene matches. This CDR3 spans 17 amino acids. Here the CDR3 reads CASSSGTSGGAKETQYF. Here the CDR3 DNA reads TGTGCCAGCAGCTCCGGGACTAGCGGGGGGGCTAAAGAGACCCAGTACTTC.

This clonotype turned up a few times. The CDR3 sequence is CASSLRTGLDYGYTF. The CDR3 DNA reads TGCGCCAGCAGCTTACGGACAGGGCTGGACTATGGCTACACCTTC. V gene TRBV5-1 combines with J gene TRBJ1-2, with 8 bases fitting TRBD1. The CDR3 has 15 amino acids. From germline, CDR1 is SGHRS and CDR2 YFSETQ. Unmatched junction bases numbered 6, after V lost 2 bases and J lost 3 bases.

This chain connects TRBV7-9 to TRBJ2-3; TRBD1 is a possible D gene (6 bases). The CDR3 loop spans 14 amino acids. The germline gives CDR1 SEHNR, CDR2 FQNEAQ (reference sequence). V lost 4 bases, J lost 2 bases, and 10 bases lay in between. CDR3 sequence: CASSYRTDTDTQYF. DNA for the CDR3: TGTGCCAGCAGCTATCGGACAGACACAGATACGCAGTATTTT.

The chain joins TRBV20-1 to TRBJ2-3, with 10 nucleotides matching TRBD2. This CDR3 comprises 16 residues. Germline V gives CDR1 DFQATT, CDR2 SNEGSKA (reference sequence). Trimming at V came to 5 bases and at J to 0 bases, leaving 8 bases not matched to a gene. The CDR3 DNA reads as TGCAGTGCTCCGAGGACTAGCGGATATAGCACAGATACGCAGTATTTT. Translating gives CSAPRTSGYSTDTQYF.

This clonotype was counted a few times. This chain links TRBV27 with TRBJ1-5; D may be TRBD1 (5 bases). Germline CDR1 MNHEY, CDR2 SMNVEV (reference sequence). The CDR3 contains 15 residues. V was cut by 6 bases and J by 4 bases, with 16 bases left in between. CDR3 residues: CASSDSGTPNQPQHF. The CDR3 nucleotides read TGTGCCAGCAGCGATTCCGGGACGCCTAATCAGCCCCAGCATTTT.

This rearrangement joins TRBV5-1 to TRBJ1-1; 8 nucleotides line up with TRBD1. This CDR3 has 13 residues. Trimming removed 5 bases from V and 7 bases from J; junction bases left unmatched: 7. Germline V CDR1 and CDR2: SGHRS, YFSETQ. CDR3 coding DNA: TGCGCCAGCAGTGACAGGGGCCGCCTTGAAGCTTTCTTT. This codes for CASSDRGRLEAFF. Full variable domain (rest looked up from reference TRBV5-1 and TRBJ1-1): KAGVTQTPRYLIKTRGQQVTLSCSPISGHRSVSWYQQTPGQGLQFLFEYFSETQRNKGNFPGRFSGRQFSNSRSEMNVSTLELGDSALYLCASSDRGRLEAFFGQGTRLTVV.

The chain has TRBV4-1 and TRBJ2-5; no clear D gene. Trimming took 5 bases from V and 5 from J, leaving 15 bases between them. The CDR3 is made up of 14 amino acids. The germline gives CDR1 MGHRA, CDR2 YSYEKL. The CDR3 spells CASSVDILRETQYF. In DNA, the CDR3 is TGCGCCAGCAGCGTCGACATCTTACGGGAGACCCAGTACTTC.

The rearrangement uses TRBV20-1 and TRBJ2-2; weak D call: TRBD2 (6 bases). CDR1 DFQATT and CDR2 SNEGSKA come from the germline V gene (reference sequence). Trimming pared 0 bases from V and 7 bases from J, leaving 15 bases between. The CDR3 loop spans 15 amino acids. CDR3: CSARDRIGRGGELFF. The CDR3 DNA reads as TGCAGTGCTAGAGATCGGATAGGGCGGGGCGGGGAGCTGTTTTTT.

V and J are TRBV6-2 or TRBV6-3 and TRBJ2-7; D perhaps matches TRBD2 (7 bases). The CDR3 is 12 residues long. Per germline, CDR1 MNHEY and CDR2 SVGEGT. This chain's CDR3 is CGRRGGTYEQYF. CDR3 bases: TGTGGCAGACGCGGGGGCACCTACGAGCAGTACTTC.

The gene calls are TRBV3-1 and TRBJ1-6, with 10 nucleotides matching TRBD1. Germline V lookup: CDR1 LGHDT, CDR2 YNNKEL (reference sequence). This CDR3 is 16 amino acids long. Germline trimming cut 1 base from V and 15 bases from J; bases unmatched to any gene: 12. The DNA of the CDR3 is TGTGCCAGCAGCCAAGTGCTCGTAAGGGACAGGGGTTTCCTCCACTTT. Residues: CASSQVLVRDRGFLHF.

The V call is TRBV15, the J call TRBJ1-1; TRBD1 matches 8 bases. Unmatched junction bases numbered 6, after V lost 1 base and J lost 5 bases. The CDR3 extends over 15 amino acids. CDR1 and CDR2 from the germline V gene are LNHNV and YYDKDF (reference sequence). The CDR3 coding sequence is TGTGCCACCAGCAGAGGACAGGGGTTGAGGACTGAAGCTTTCTTT. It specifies CATSRGQGLRTEAFF.

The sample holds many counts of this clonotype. CDR3 nucleotide sequence: TGCAGTGCTCGTAAGATTACCTCCGGCACTAGCGGGGCGGAGACCCAGTACTTC. It specifies CSARKITSGTSGAETQYF. J is TRBJ2-5 and V is TRBV20-1; TRBD2 matches 10 bases. The CDR3 length is 18 residues. Germline trimming cut 5 bases from V and 5 bases from J; bases unmatched to any gene: 20. Germline lookup yields CDR1 DFQATT and CDR2 SNEGSKA (reference sequence).

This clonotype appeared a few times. CDR3 in amino acids: CASSLAGGIAGELFF. Here the CDR3 DNA reads TGTGCCAGCAGCTTAGCGGGTGGTATCGCCGGGGAGCTGTTTTTT. The chain carries TRBV7-2 and TRBJ2-2; D is unresolved. V dropped 0 bases and J dropped 6 bases, with 11 bases sitting between them. The CDR3 consists of 15 residues. Germline V gene lookup returns CDR1 SGHTA and CDR2 FQGNSA.

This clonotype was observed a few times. In DNA form, the CDR3 reads TGCAGTGCTAGACAATCTAGGTACACTGAAGCTTTCTTT. It yields the protein CSARQSRYTEAFF. The V call is TRBV20-1, the J call TRBJ1-1; D unresolved. The ends were cut back, 2 bases at V and 3 bases at J, with 10 bases in the middle. This CDR3 region has 13 residues. Per germline, CDR1 DFQATT and CDR2 SNEGSKA (reference sequence).

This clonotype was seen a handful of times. This CDR3 is CASTLSGQGRIEQYF. CDR3 DNA: TGTGCCAGCACCCTCAGTGGGCAGGGAAGAATAGAGCAGTACTTC. The chain carries TRBV12-3 or TRBV12-4 and TRBJ2-7, with D possibly matching TRBD1 (5 bases). V was cut by 7 bases and J by 7 bases, with 23 bases left in between. This CDR3 is 15 amino acids long.

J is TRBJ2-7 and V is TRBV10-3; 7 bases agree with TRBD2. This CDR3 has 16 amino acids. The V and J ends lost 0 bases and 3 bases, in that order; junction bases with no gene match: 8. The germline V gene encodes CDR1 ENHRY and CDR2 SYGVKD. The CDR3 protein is CAISESAGLADYEQYF. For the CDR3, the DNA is TGTGCCATCAGTGAGTCGGCAGGGCTAGCGGACTACGAGCAGTACTTC.

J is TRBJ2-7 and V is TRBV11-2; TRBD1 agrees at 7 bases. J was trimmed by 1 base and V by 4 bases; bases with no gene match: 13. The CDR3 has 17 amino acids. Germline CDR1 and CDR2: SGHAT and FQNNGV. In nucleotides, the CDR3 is TGTGCCAGCAGCTCCCAGAGGGGGCGGGCTTTATCCTACGAGCAGTACTTC. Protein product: CASSSQRGRALSYEQYF.

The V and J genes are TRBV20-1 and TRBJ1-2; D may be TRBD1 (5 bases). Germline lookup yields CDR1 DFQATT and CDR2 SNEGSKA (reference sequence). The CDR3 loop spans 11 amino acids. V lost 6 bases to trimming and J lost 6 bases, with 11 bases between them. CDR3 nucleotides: TGCAGTGCCTCGGACATTCATGGCTACACCTTC. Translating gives CSASDIHGYTF.

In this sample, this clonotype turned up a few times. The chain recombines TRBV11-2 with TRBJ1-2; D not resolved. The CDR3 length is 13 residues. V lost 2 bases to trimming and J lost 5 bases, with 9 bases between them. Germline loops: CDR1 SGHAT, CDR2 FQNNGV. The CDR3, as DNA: TGTGCCAGCAGCTTACCTCGGGCGTATGGCTACACCTTC. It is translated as CASSLPRAYGYTF.

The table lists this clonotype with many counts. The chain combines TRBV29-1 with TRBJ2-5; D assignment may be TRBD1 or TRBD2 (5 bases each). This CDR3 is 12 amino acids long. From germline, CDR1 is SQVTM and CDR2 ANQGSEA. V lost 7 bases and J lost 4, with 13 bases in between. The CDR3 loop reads CSGHRDLETQYF. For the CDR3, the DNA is TGCAGCGGCCACCGGGACCTAGAGACCCAGTACTTC.

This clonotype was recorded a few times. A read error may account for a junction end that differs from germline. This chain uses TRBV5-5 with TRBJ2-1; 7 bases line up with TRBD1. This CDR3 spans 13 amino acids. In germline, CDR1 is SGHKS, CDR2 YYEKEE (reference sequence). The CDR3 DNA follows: TGTGCCAGCGGTACAGGGGAGTACAATGAGCAGTTTTTC. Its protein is CASGTGEYNEQFF. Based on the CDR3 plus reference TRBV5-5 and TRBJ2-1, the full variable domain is DAGVTQSPTHLIKTRGQQVTLRCSPISGHKSVSWYQQVLGQGPQFIFQYYEKEERGRGNFPDRFSARQFPNYSSELNVNALLLGDSALYLCASGTGEYNEQFFGPGTRLTVL.

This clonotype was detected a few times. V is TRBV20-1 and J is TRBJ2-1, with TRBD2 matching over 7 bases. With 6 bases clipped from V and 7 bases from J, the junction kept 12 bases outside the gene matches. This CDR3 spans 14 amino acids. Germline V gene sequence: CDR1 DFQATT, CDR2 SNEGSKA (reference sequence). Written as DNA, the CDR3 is TGCAGTGCCCCCGGGGGGAGGGAACGGAATGAGCAGTTCTTC. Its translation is CSAPGGRERNEQFF.

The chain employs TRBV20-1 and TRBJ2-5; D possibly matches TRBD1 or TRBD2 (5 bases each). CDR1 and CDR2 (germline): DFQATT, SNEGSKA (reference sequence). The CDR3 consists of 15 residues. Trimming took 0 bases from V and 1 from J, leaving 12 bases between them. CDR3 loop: CSARDAQGPQETQYF. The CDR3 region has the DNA TGCAGTGCTAGAGATGCGCAGGGACCCCAAGAGACCCAGTACTTC.

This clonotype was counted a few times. The CDR3 spells CASSVPSVGRPYEQYF. Written as DNA, the CDR3 is TGCGCCAGCAGTGTCCCCTCAGTGGGGCGACCCTACGAGCAGTACTTC. The chain has TRBV10-2 and TRBJ2-7, with D perhaps matching TRBD1 (5 bases). Germline CDR1 WSHSY, CDR2 SAAADI. CDR3 size: 16 residues. Trimming removed 4 bases from V and 2 bases from J, with 18 bases in between.

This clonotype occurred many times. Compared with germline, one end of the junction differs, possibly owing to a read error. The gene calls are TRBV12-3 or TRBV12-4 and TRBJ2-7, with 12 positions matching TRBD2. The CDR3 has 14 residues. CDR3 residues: CASSLAGGGVEQYF. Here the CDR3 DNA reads TGTGCCAGCAGTCTAGCGGGAGGGGGCGTCGAGCAGTACTTC.

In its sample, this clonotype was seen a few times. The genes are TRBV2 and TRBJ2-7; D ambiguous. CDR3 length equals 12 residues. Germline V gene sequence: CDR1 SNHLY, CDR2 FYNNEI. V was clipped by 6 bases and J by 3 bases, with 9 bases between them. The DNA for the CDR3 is TGTGCCAGCAGGGTTTCGCTCTACGAGCAGTACTTC. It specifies CASRVSLYEQYF.